This T cell receptor beta chain is from a study of blood T cells in healthy people across ages. Caucasian, healthy and from Russia, the donors were aged between about 6 and 90. Every sample yielded at least 7 million isolated PBMCs. A second about 6 to 12 cycle PCR used barcoded and J-beta primers. TCRdb re-called the 5' RACE reads with MiXCR, one entry per CDR3 protein. Found here are hundreds of thousands of distinct CDR3 sequences, 45% to 65% of them singletons; the top ten hold 30% to 40%. Whole-study results and caveats: Long-lived and aged donors differed, with more naive CD4+ cells and higher diversity in the long-lived.

Concerning this clonotype itself: What it binds is not known.

Germline V lookup: CDR1 MDHEN, CDR2 SYDVKM. With V trimmed by 8 bases and J by 8 bases, 13 bases remained unmatched. This CDR3 is 15 amino acids long. The origin of this receptor is a man aged 60 to 69 in good health. The sample comprised blood. The chain combines TRBV28 with TRBJ2-1, with 9 bases lining up with TRBD2. The CDR3 here is CASGLPGTSNYEQFF. The CDR3 DNA is TGTGCCAGCGGATTGCCCGGGACTAGCAACTATGAGCAGTTCTTC. The full variable domain, with the rest looked up from reference TRBV28 and TRBJ2-1, is DVKVTQSSRYLVKRTGEKVFLECVQDMDHENMFWYRQDPGLGLRLIYFSYDVKMKEKGDIPEGYSVSREKKERFSLILESASTNQTSMYLCASGLPGTSNYEQFFGPGTRLTVL.